This T cell receptor (beta chain) was identified in a study of T cell responses to AZD1222 COVID-19 vaccine. This CDR3 contains 18 residues. Germline V gene sequence: CDR1 LGHNA, CDR2 YNFKEQ. V was clipped by 2 bases and J by 0 bases; unmatched bases: 10. Generated by immunoSEQ multiplex PCR, the TCRdb table keeps only in-frame clones and is missing some. This sample has some 140,000 clones; around 93% occur once, and the top ten carry approximately 2.8%. The clonotype comes from an adult in good health. The starting material was peripheral blood, obtained on day 0 of AZD1222 vaccination. This chain connects TRBV4-2 to TRBJ1-3; 7 nucleotides line up with TRBD1. The CDR3 is CASSQLRGQASSGNTIYF. DNA for the CDR3: TGTGCCAGCAGCCAACTAAGAGGACAGGCAAGCTCTGGAAACACCATATATTTT.